These 27 T cell receptor beta chains share one sample of origin, sequenced in a study of cytomegalovirus exposure and HLA in healthy donors. TCRdb keeps only in-frame clones here, not all; method: immunoSEQ multiplex PCR. The sample yields over 250,000 clones, around 85% seen once. Sequenced sample: PBMCs. The receptor source for this set is a young woman in good health and CMV-seronegative.

This rearrangement joins TRBV28 to TRBJ1-6; D unresolved. Trimming left V 6 bases short and J 8 bases short, with 8 bases between. CDR1 is MDHEN, CDR2 SYDVKM, per germline. The CDR3 covers 12 residues. The CDR3 DNA reads TGTGCCAGCAGCTACAGAGATTCACCCCTCCACTTT. This translates into CASSYRDSPLHF.

CDR3 residues: CASSFGTTLTGELFF. In DNA, the CDR3 is TGTGCCAGCAGCTTCGGGACTACACTCACCGGGGAGCTGTTTTTT. V and J are TRBV7-7 and TRBJ2-2, with TRBD2 identical over 7 bases. There are 15 residues in the CDR3. V shed 3 bases, J shed 4 bases, and the junction held 5 bases outside the gene matches. The germline V gene encodes CDR1 SSHAT and CDR2 FNYEAQ (reference sequence).

This rearrangement joins TRBV19 to TRBJ1-1; TRBD1 matches 7 bases. Germline V gene sequence: CDR1 LNHDA, CDR2 SQIVND (reference sequence). The CDR3 totals 16 residues. The ends lost 8 bases at V and 0 bases at J; junction bases unmatched: 12. The chain's CDR3 is CASLDRVGLMNTEAFF. In nucleotides, the CDR3 is TGTGCCAGTCTCGACAGGGTTGGGCTCATGAACACTGAAGCTTTCTTT.

The chain combines TRBV7-2 with TRBJ1-6; no clear D gene. The CDR3 runs 17 residues. The germline V gene has CDR1 SGHTA and CDR2 FQGNSA. Trimming took off 0 bases at V and 0 bases at J, with 9 bases between the two ends. This CDR3 is CASSLALRVSYNSPLHF. CDR3 sequence (DNA): TGTGCCAGCAGCTTAGCGCTCCGGGTCTCCTATAATTCACCCCTCCACTTT.

The gene calls are TRBV7-7 and TRBJ2-1; the D gene is possibly TRBD2 (6 bases). This CDR3 is 14 amino acids long. V gave up 2 bases and J gave up 5 bases, with 10 bases separating them. The germline CDR1 and CDR2 sequences are SSHAT and FNYEAQ (reference sequence). CDR3 DNA sequence: TGTGCCAGCAGCTTACAGATAGCGGACAATGAGCAGTTCTTC. It yields the protein CASSLQIADNEQFF.

The chain employs TRBV13 and TRBJ2-7, with D maybe TRBD1 (5 bases). The CDR3 contains 17 residues. V lost 5 bases to trimming and J lost 0 bases, with 20 bases between them. CDR1 and CDR2 (germline): PRHDT, FYEKMQ (reference sequence). This CDR3 reads CASSHMTVRPVSYEQYF. CDR3 sequence (DNA): TGTGCCAGCAGCCACATGACAGTCCGACCCGTCTCCTACGAGCAGTACTTC.

This sequence joins TRBV10-2 and TRBJ1-1, with 7 bases fitting TRBD1. The junction had 6 bases not matched to a gene; V was cut back by 5 bases and J by 3 bases. There are 14 residues in the CDR3. Germline values: CDR1 WSHSY, CDR2 SAAADI. The CDR3 loop is CASSNEQGYTEAFF. The CDR3, as DNA: TGCGCCAGCAGTAACGAACAGGGGTACACTGAAGCTTTCTTT.

The chain employs TRBV27 and TRBJ2-5; TRBD1 might be the D (5 bases). This CDR3 region has 12 residues. Trimming cost V 8 bases and J 3 bases, with 10 bases left between them. Germline CDR1 is MNHEY and CDR2 is SMNVEV (reference sequence). The DNA of the CDR3 is TGTGCCAGCGGCAGGGAAAAAGAGACCCAGTACTTC. Its protein is CASGREKETQYF.

The CDR3 DNA is TGTGCCAGCAGCGTAGACAGGGGGGAGACTGAAGCTTTCTTT. This translates into CASSVDRGETEAFF. The genes are TRBV9 and TRBJ1-1; TRBD1 aligns across 8 bases. CDR1 and CDR2 (germline): SGDLS, YYNGEE. The J segment lost 5 bases and the V segment lost 0 bases, leaving 3 bases of the junction unmatched. CDR3 length: 14 residues.

The J gene is TRBJ2-1, the V gene TRBV9; 9 bases match TRBD1. After removal of 2 bases from V and 5 bases from J, the junction contained 8 bases not matched to a gene. CDR3 length: 16 amino acids. Germline lookup yields CDR1 SGDLS and CDR2 YYNGEE. The CDR3 coding sequence is TGTGCCAGCAGCGTGGGAGGGACAGGGATGAACAATGAGCAGTTCTTC. Protein product: CASSVGGTGMNNEQFF.

The rearrangement joins TRBV10-3 to TRBJ2-2, with 8 bases lining up with TRBD1. CDR3 size: 14 residues. The germline V gene has CDR1 ENHRY and CDR2 SYGVKD. Unmatched junction bases numbered 5, after V lost 11 bases and J lost 0 bases. In nucleotides, the CDR3 is TGTGCCGTCGGACAGGGTGCGAACACCGGGGAGCTGTTTTTT. Encoded protein: CAVGQGANTGELFF.

This clone has only one observation. The chain uses TRBV19 and TRBJ1-2; D not resolved. Deletions cut 4 bases from V and 2 bases from J, with 11 bases between. The CDR3 extends over 14 amino acids. Germline values: CDR1 LNHDA, CDR2 SQIVND (reference sequence). The CDR3 nucleotides read TGTGCCAGTAGTAAAATTGACTCGAACTATGGCTACACCTTC. Its protein is CASSKIDSNYGYTF.

The J gene is TRBJ2-7, the V gene TRBV6-5; TRBD1 matches at 8 bases. The CDR3 sequence is 15 residues long. The V gene's germline CDR1 is MNHEY and CDR2 SVGAGI. V trimming: 4 bases; J trimming: 3 bases; junction bases outside the gene matches: 8. The CDR3 DNA follows: TGTGCCAGCAGTTCGGAACAGGGGGAGGTCTACGAGCAGTACTTC. It codes for CASSSEQGEVYEQYF.

The chain carries TRBV19 and TRBJ1-2; no firm D call. CDR1 and CDR2 from the germline V gene are LNHDA and SQIVND (reference sequence). V lost 5 bases to trimming and J lost 3 bases, with 7 bases between them. There are 12 residues in the CDR3. CDR3 DNA: TGTGCCAGTAGTGTCGGGGACTATGGCTACACCTTC. Protein product: CASSVGDYGYTF.

This clone was seen only once. The chain is built from TRBV2 and TRBJ2-3; D is uncertain. The CDR3 covers 14 residues. Germline CDR1 and CDR2: SNHLY and FYNNEI. Trimming shortened V by 7 bases and J by 2 bases, and 13 bases separated the two germline ends. The CDR3 coding sequence is TGTGCCAGCACTCCAAAAGCGCTCACAGATACGCAGTATTTT. Its translation: CASTPKALTDTQYF. The full variable domain, rest sourced from reference TRBV2 and TRBJ2-3, is EPEVTQTPSHQVTQMGQEVILRCVPISNHLYFYWYRQILGQKVEFLVSFYNNEISEKSEIFDDQFSVERPDGSNFTLKIRSTKLEDSAMYFCASTPKALTDTQYFGPGTRLTVL.

The chain couples TRBV27 to TRBJ2-2; 7 bases align to TRBD2. V shed 5 bases and J 0 bases; nucleotides not matched to a gene: 9. CDR1 is MNHEY, CDR2 SMNVEV, per germline (reference sequence). The CDR3 extends over 17 amino acids. This CDR3 reads CASSRTYGGANTGELFF. In DNA form, the CDR3 reads TGTGCCAGCAGTCGAACCTATGGGGGGGCGAACACCGGGGAGCTGTTTTTT.

The chain combines TRBV30 with TRBJ2-3, with D possibly TRBD2 on 5 matching bases. The CDR3 sequence is 15 residues long. Germline V lookup: CDR1 GTSNPN, CDR2 SVGIG (reference sequence). Trimming removed 4 bases at V and 3 bases at J, with 17 bases between. CDR3 sequence: CAWTLASTLTDTQYF. Here the CDR3 DNA reads TGTGCCTGGACCCTAGCATCCACTCTTACAGATACGCAGTATTTT.

The chain couples TRBV28 to TRBJ1-5; D perhaps matches TRBD1 (5 bases). The V end was cut by 6 bases, the J end by 4 bases, with 16 bases between. This CDR3 is 15 amino acids long. Germline assignment: CDR1 MDHEN and CDR2 SYDVKM. The chain's CDR3 is CASRSVKTVNQPQHF. CDR3 sequence (DNA): TGTGCCAGCAGATCGGTAAAGACAGTAAATCAGCCCCAGCATTTT.

The chain uses TRBV6-6 and TRBJ2-3; possible D gene TRBD2, 6 bases. Germline V gives CDR1 MNHNY, CDR2 SVGAGI (reference sequence). V was clipped by 4 bases and J by 2 bases, with 10 bases between them. The CDR3 spans 14 residues. Here the CDR3 DNA reads TGTGCCAGCAGTTCCCGGGACTCCACAGATACGCAGTATTTT. Its protein is CASSSRDSTDTQYF.

The V call is TRBV30, the J call TRBJ1-1, with 10 bases matching TRBD1. From germline, CDR1 is GTSNPN and CDR2 SVGIG (reference sequence). There are 21 residues in the CDR3. J gave up 0 bases and V 3 bases, and 22 bases lay outside the gene matches. The CDR3 DNA sequence: TGTGCCTGGAGCCCTTGGGGACAGGGGAGGAGGGATTTGGTTATGAACACTGAAGCTTTCTTT. Amino acids: CAWSPWGQGRRDLVMNTEAFF. The full variable domain, rest sourced from reference TRBV30 and TRBJ1-1, is SQTIHQWPATLVQPVGSPLSLECTVEGTSNPNLYWYRQAAGRGLQLLFYSVGIGQISSEVPQNLSASRPQDRQFILSSKKLLLSDSGFYLCAWSPWGQGRRDLVMNTEAFFGQGTRLTVV.

The chain carries TRBV6-6 and TRBJ1-1; D possibly corresponds to TRBD1 (5 bases). The ends were cut back, 0 bases at V and 0 bases at J, with 8 bases in the middle. Germline lookup yields CDR1 MNHNY and CDR2 SVGAGI (reference sequence). The CDR3 spans 15 residues. CDR3 amino acids: CASSYSRQMNTEAFF. CDR3 nucleotide sequence: TGTGCCAGCAGTTACTCCAGACAGATGAACACTGAAGCTTTCTTT.

The chain links TRBV5-1 to TRBJ2-1, with D possibly TRBD1 on 6 matching bases. The CDR3 totals 14 residues. Trimming cost V 5 bases and J 4 bases, with 13 bases left between them. The germline V gene has CDR1 SGHRS and CDR2 YFSETQ. The CDR3 DNA follows: TGCGCCAGCAGGGGGGCTTGGCCATACAATGAGCAGTTCTTC. This sequence encodes CASRGAWPYNEQFF.

The rearrangement uses TRBV4-3 and TRBJ1-3; TRBD1 aligns across 7 bases. Germline V lookup: CDR1 LGHNA, CDR2 YSLEER. CDR3 length: 14 residues. The V segment lost 5 bases and the J segment 4 bases; nucleotides outside the gene matches: 5. The CDR3 spells CASSFQGGGNTIYF. In nucleotides, the CDR3 is TGCGCCAGCAGCTTCCAAGGGGGCGGAAACACCATATATTTT.

This rearrangement joins TRBV5-1 to TRBJ1-6; D uncertain. From germline, CDR1 is SGHRS and CDR2 YFSETQ. Trimming took 0 bases from V and 9 from J, leaving 13 bases between them. This CDR3 comprises 15 residues. The CDR3: CASSLAVEVGSPLHF. CDR3 sequence (DNA): TGCGCCAGCAGCTTGGCGGTCGAGGTGGGTTCACCCCTCCACTTT. Based on the CDR3 plus reference TRBV5-1 and TRBJ1-6, the full variable domain is KAGVTQTPRYLIKTRGQQVTLSCSPISGHRSVSWYQQTPGQGLQFLFEYFSETQRNKGNFPGRFSGRQFSNSRSEMNVSTLELGDSALYLCASSLAVEVGSPLHFGNGTRLTVT.

V is TRBV28 and J is TRBJ2-7, with D maybe TRBD1 (7 bases). Germline CDR1 is MDHEN and CDR2 is SYDVKM. The V end lost 5 bases, the J end lost 9 bases, and 26 bases lay between the germline ends. This CDR3 region has 16 residues. The DNA for the CDR3 is TGTGCCAGCAGTGTGGAGGGGACAGCATATCTACGTGGGCAGTACTTC. It codes for CASSVEGTAYLRGQYF.

The chain links TRBV7-2 to TRBJ2-5, with a possible D match to TRBD2 (6 bases). The CDR3 has 14 residues. Germline CDR1 SGHTA, CDR2 FQGNSA. Trimming cost V 1 base and J 0 bases, with 6 bases left between them. The CDR3 here is CASSLGEDQETQYF. The DNA of the CDR3 is TGTGCCAGCAGCTTAGGGGAGGACCAAGAGACCCAGTACTTC.

The chain has TRBV10-1 and TRBJ2-1, with D possibly TRBD2 on 6 matching bases. Between the trimmed V and J ends, which lost 6 bases and 7 bases, there was a span of 13 bases. The germline V gene has CDR1 WNHNN and CDR2 SYGVQD (reference sequence). The CDR3 covers 13 residues. In DNA form, the CDR3 reads TGCGCCAGCAGCCCCGGACTAAAAAATGAGCAGTTCTTC. Protein sequence: CASSPGLKNEQFF.